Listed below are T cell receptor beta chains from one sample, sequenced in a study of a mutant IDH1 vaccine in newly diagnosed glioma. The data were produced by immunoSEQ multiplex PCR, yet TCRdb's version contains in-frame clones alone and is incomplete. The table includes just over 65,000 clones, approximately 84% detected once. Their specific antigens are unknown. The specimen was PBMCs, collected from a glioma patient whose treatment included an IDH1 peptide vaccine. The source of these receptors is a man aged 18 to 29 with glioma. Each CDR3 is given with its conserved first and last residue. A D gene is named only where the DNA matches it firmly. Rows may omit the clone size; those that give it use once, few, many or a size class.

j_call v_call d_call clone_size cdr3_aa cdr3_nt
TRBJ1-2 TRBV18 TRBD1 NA CASSPQTGVNGYTF TGTGCCAGCTCACCACAGACAGGGGTGAATGGCTACACCTTC
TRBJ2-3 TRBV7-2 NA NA CASSFLGATDTQYF TGTGCCAGCAGCTTTTTGGGGGCCACAGATACGCAGTATTTT
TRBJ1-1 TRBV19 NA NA CASRLDTEAFF TGTGCCAGTAGGTTAGACACTGAAGCTTTCTTT
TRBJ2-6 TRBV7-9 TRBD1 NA CASRLGGALSGANVLTF TGTGCCAGCAGGTTAGGGGGCGCCCTCTCTGGGGCCAACGTCCTGACTTTC
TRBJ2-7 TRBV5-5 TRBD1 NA CASSSPGTGSYEQYF TGTGCCAGCAGCTCTCCCGGGACAGGCTCCTACGAGCAGTACTTC
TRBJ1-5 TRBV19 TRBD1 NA CASVDRGINQPQHF TGTGCCAGTGTGGACAGGGGGATCAATCAGCCCCAGCATTTT
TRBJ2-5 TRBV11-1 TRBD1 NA CASQGVQETQYF TGTGCCAGCCAGGGGGTGCAAGAGACCCAGTACTTC
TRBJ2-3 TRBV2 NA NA CASSEESSTDTQYF TGTGCCAGCAGTGAAGAGTCTAGCACAGATACGCAGTATTTT
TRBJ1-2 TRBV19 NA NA CASSGGGHYGYTF TGTGCCAGTAGTGGGGGGGGGCACTATGGCTACACCTTC
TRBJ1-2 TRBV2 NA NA CAPGEHPINYGYTF TGTGCCCCCGGGGAGCACCCTATAAACTACGGCTACACCTTC
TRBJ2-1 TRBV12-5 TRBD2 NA CASGLVGAGVYNEQFF TGTGCTAGTGGTTTGGTAGGAGCGGGAGTTTACAATGAGCAGTTCTTC
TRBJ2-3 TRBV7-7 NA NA CASSLSGVDTQYF TGTGCTAGCAGCTTATCCGGGGTAGATACGCAGTATTTT
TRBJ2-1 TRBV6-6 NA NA CASRHFSYNEQFF TGTGCCAGCCGTCATTTTTCCTACAATGAGCAGTTCTTC
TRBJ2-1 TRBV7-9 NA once CASSSLGVLSSYNEQFF TGTGCCAGCAGCTCCCTGGGGGTCCTAAGCTCCTACAATGAGCAGTTCTTC
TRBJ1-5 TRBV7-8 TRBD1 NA CASSLGTGAHQPQHF TGTGCCAGCAGCTTAGGGACAGGGGCGCATCAGCCCCAGCATTTT
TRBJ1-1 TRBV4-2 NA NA CASSHQTVTREAFF TGTGCCAGCAGCCATCAGACAGTCACAAGAGAAGCTTTCTTT
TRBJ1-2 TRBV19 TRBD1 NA CASSVSGNRGEYTF TGTGCCAGTAGTGTATCCGGGAACAGGGGAGAGTACACCTTC